This is a list of T cell receptor beta chains from one sample in a study of identifying expanded T cells in peripheral blood. Assay used: immunoSEQ multiplex PCR; TCRdb lists only in-frame clones, some missing. The data show around 100,000 clones, approximately 89% seen once. The sequenced material came from blood. The source is a person between 18 and 70 years old in good health. CDR3s include the opening cysteine and the closing phenylalanine or tryptophan. D genes are given only for firm matches. Rows give clone size only sometimes, using once, few, many, or a class for an expanded clone.

len,v_gene,d_gene,abundance,j_gene,CDR3aa,CDR3nt
12,TRBV30,-,-,TRBJ1-2,CAWSVGGYGYTF,TGTGCCTGGAGTGTTGGGGGCTATGGCTACACCTTC
15,TRBV6-1,-,-,TRBJ2-3,CASSPEGRGADTQYF,TGTGCCAGCTCCCCGGAGGGCAGGGGCGCAGATACGCAGTATTTT
15,TRBV5-1,TRBD2,-,TRBJ2-1,CASSLGSGGVNEQFF,TGCGCCAGCAGCTTGGGATCCGGGGGGGTCAATGAGCAGTTCTTC
13,TRBV7-9,-,-,TRBJ1-1,CASSSTQSGEAFF,TGTGCCAGCAGCTCCACGCAGTCCGGGGAGGCTTTCTTT
12,TRBV30,-,-,TRBJ1-2,CAWAIGPYGYTF,TGTGCCTGGGCAATCGGACCCTATGGCTACACCTTC
15,TRBV7-6,-,-,TRBJ1-5,CASSLGGPSNQPQHF,TGTGCCAGCAGCTTAGGGGGCCCAAGCAATCAGCCCCAGCATTTT
16,TRBV19,-,-,TRBJ1-1,CASSIGPGRLNTEAFF,TGTGCCAGTAGTATAGGCCCGGGACGGCTAAACACTGAAGCTTTCTTT
14,TRBV29-1,-,-,TRBJ1-2,CSVEDWATRYGYTF,TGCAGCGTTGAAGATTGGGCCACGAGATATGGCTACACCTTC
11,TRBV7-6,-,-,TRBJ2-5,CASSLTETQYF,TGTGCCAGCAGCTTAACAGAGACCCAGTACTTC
16,TRBV11-3,TRBD2,-,TRBJ2-3,CASSSGLAKSTDTQYF,TGTGCCAGCAGCTCGGGACTAGCGAAAAGCACAGATACGCAGTATTTT
11,TRBV2,-,-,TRBJ2-5,CASSRQETQYF,TGTGCCAGCAGCCGGCAAGAGACCCAGTACTTC
16,TRBV4-3,TRBD2,-,TRBJ2-1,CASSRGTSGSGNEQFF,TGCGCCAGCAGCCGCGGGACTAGCGGGAGTGGGAATGAGCAGTTCTTC
11,TRBV5-1,-,few,TRBJ2-5,CASSLEETQYF,TGCGCCAGCAGCTTGGAGGAGACCCAGTACTTC
15,TRBV6-5,TRBD1,-,TRBJ1-2,CASSWVGQGAAGYTF,TGTGCCAGCAGTTGGGTGGGACAGGGGGCCGCTGGCTACACCTTC
14,TRBV18,TRBD1,-,TRBJ1-2,CASSPQQGQRGYTF,TGTGCCAGCTCACCGCAACAGGGGCAGAGGGGCTACACCTTC
16,TRBV18,TRBD1,-,TRBJ1-1,CASSPGQGVRNTEAFF,TGTGCCAGCTCACCAGGACAGGGGGTGAGGAACACTGAAGCTTTCTTT
12,TRBV1,-,-,TRBJ2-7,CTSNKSNLEQYF,TGCACCAGCAATAAGTCCAACTTGGAGCAGTACTTC
16,TRBV18,TRBD1,-,TRBJ1-6,CASSPAQGASGSPLHF,TGTGCCAGCTCACCCGCTCAGGGGGCTTCGGGTTCACCCCTCCACTTT
17,TRBV9,TRBD2,-,TRBJ2-1,CASSPEGRVSSYNEQFF,TGTGCCAGCAGCCCCGAGGGGAGGGTCAGCTCCTACAATGAGCAGTTCTTC
18,TRBV25-1,TRBD2,-,TRBJ2-3,CASSPSVLAGASTDTQYF,TGTGCCAGCAGTCCAAGCGTACTAGCGGGAGCTAGCACAGATACGCAGTATTTT
15,TRBV18,-,-,TRBJ1-1,CASSSYRVQNTEAFF,TGTGCCAGCTCATCTTACAGGGTCCAGAACACTGAAGCTTTCTTT
14,TRBV5-6,TRBD1,-,TRBJ2-1,CAGNTGGRYNEQFF,TGTGCCGGAAATACAGGGGGCCGATACAATGAGCAGTTCTTC
17,TRBV10-1,TRBD1,-,TRBJ2-7,CASSECIGTGTLYEQYF,TGCGCCAGCAGTGAGTGTATCGGGACAGGGACTCTCTACGAGCAGTACTTC
14,TRBV19,TRBD1,-,TRBJ2-1,CASSIDDRVMEQFF,TGTGCCAGTAGTATCGACGACAGGGTAATGGAGCAGTTCTTC
15,TRBV2,TRBD1,-,TRBJ2-3,CASIPTTGVSDTQYF,TGTGCCAGCATCCCAACGACAGGGGTTTCAGATACGCAGTATTTT
14,TRBV5-6,TRBD1,-,TRBJ2-3,CASSHTGGTDTQYF,TGTGCCAGCAGCCATACAGGGGGCACAGATACGCAGTATTTT
15,TRBV25-1,TRBD1,-,TRBJ2-7,CASSGDRARRYEQYF,TGTGCCAGCAGTGGGGACAGGGCAAGGCGCTACGAGCAGTACTTC
11,TRBV10-2,-,few,TRBJ1-1,CASQTDAEAFF,TGCGCCAGCCAAACGGATGCCGAAGCTTTCTTT
13,TRBV5-1,-,-,TRBJ1-2,CASSLEVLDGYTF,TGCGCCAGCAGCTTGGAGGTTTTGGATGGCTACACCTTC